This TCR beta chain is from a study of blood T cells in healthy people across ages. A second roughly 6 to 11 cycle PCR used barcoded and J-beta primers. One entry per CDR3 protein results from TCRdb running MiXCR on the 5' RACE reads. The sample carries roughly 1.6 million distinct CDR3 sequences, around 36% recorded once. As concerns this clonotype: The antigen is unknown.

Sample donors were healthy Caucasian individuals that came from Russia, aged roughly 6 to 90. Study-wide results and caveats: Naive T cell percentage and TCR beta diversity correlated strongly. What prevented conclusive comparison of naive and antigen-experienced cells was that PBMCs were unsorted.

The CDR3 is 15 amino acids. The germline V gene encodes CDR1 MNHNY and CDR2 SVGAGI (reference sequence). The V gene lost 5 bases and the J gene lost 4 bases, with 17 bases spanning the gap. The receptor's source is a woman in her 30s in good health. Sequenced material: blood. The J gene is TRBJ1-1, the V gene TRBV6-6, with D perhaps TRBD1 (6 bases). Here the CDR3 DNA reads TGTGCCAGCAGTCACGGAGGGGGGGGCTTCACTGAAGCTTTCTTT. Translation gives CASSHGGGGFTEAFF.